This T cell receptor (beta chain) was recovered during a study of shared clonotypes between healthy human individuals. Study conclusions and caveats: The genetic and exposure-history diversity represented was limited by few donors.

Assay used: immunoSEQ multiplex PCR; TCRdb lists only in-frame clones, some missing. Of approximately 500,000 clones listed, almost 80% were seen once; the top ten hold 9.5% to 15%. In this sample, this clone turned up many times. Its specificity is unknown. This CDR3 contains 18 residues. V was pared by 0 bases and J by 6 bases, with 12 bases of the junction left unmatched. CDR1 and CDR2 from the germline V gene are LNHNV and YYDKDF (reference sequence). The chain uses TRBV15 and TRBJ2-5, with TRBD2 identical over 11 bases. The TCR comes from a woman in her 40s in good health. Some clones in this sample may be carry-over from other donors' samples. Sequencing was performed on PBMCs. DNA for the CDR3: TGTGCCACCAGCAGAGATGGGCTTAGCGGGAGGGCCGGAAAGACCCAGTACTTC. Translated: CATSRDGLSGRAGKTQYF.